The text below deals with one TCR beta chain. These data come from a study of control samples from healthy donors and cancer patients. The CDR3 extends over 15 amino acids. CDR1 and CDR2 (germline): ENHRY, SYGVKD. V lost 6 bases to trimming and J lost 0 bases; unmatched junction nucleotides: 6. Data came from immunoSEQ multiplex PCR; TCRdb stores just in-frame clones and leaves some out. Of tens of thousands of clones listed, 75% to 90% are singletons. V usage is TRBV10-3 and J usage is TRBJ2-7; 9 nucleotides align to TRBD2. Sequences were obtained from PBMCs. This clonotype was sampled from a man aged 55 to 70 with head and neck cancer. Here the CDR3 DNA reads TGTGCCATCAGGGAGACTAGCGGTTTCTCCTACGAGCAGTACTTC. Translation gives CAIRETSGFSYEQYF.